One sample yielded the 6 T cell receptor beta chains listed below, sequenced in a study of shared clonotypes between healthy human individuals. Clones were read by immunoSEQ multiplex PCR, and TCRdb kept only the in-frame ones, dropping some. The sample lists some 1,100,000 clones; around three quarters were seen once. Sequencing was carried out using memory CD4+ T cells from PBMCs. Noted subset: CD45RA-negative fraction. The receptors were gathered from a man aged 18 to 35 in good health. Some clones in this sample may be carry-over from other donors' samples.

The rearrangement links TRBV5-1 to TRBJ2-2; no clear D gene. CDR1 and CDR2 (germline): SGHRS, YFSETQ. The germline V and J ends were trimmed by 2 bases and 5 bases, with 13 bases remaining between them. This CDR3 has 15 residues. The CDR3 DNA follows: TGCGCCAGCAGCTTACTCGGTCAAGCTACCGGGGAGCTGTTTTTT. Its protein is CASSLLGQATGELFF.

Only a few counts were recorded for this clone. The genes are TRBV21-1 and TRBJ2-3; TRBD1, as called in the table, went unchecked against the DNA. TRBV21-1 is shown as a pseudogene. The CDR3 spans 13 residues. The CDR3 nucleotides are TGTGCCAGCAGCATTACGACAGGGAGGATGCAGTATTTT. Translated: CASSITTGRMQYF.

With regard to this clone: Different DNA sequences within this sample yield the same CDR3. The genes are TRBV2 and TRBJ1-1; the D is unclear. With 6 bases removed from V and 0 bases from J, the gap between germline ends came to 8 bases. This CDR3 region has 13 residues. Germline V gives CDR1 SNHLY, CDR2 FYNNEI. CDR3: CASSKEMNTEAFF. DNA for the CDR3: TGTGCCAGCAGCAAAGAAATGAACACTGAAGCTTTCTTT.

This clone was observed a handful of times. V is TRBV6-4 and J is TRBJ2-3; 14 bases are a match to TRBD2. The CDR3 runs 18 residues. Trimming removed 7 bases from V and 0 bases from J; junction bases left unmatched: 9. Germline V CDR1 and CDR2: MRHNA, SNTAGT. CDR3 region: CASTSRLAGGPSTDTQYF. The CDR3 DNA sequence: TGTGCCAGCACCAGTAGACTAGCGGGAGGGCCTAGCACAGATACGCAGTATTTT.

The chain is built from TRBV7-9 and TRBJ2-7; TRBD1 might be the D (6 bases). V gave up 5 bases and J gave up 7 bases, with 18 bases separating them. This CDR3 comprises 14 residues. Germline-derived CDR1 and CDR2 are SEHNR and FQNEAQ (reference sequence). The CDR3: CASSIYRVWAEQYF. For the CDR3, the DNA is TGTGCCAGCAGCATCTACAGGGTTTGGGCTGAGCAGTACTTC.

For the CDR3, the DNA is TGTGCCAGCAGTTACTCTGGGGGTGAAAAACTGTTTTTT. Protein sequence: CASSYSGGEKLFF. This sequence joins TRBV6-5 and TRBJ1-4, with D perhaps TRBD1 (5 bases). The germline gives CDR1 MNHEY, CDR2 SVGAGI. The CDR3 totals 13 residues. Trimming stripped 0 bases from V and 7 bases from J, with 6 bases between.